Following are 3 T cell receptor beta chains from one sample sequenced in a study of blood T cell repertoires in COVID-19. Clones were sequenced by immunoSEQ multiplex PCR, and TCRdb holds only the in-frame ones, with some missing. The sample has 100,000 to 120,000 clones, about 85% seen once. Input material: peripheral blood. The receptors were sampled from a human donor in a cohort sampled during active COVID-19.

The chain combines TRBV5-5 with TRBJ1-2; TRBD1 might be the D (5 bases). Trimming left V 2 bases short and J 7 bases short, with 21 bases between. The CDR3 runs 16 residues. CDR1 is SGHKS, CDR2 YYEKEE, per germline (reference sequence). In DNA form, the CDR3 reads TGTGCCAGCAGCTTATTTCGGGGCGCGGAGGGGATTGGCTACACCTTC. Residues: CASSLFRGAEGIGYTF.

V and J are TRBV11-2 and TRBJ2-7; D gene uncertain. Germline V gene data show CDR1 as SGHAT and CDR2 as FQNNGV. V lost 2 bases and J lost 2, with 10 bases in between. The CDR3 is made up of 14 amino acids. CDR3 protein: CASSLSEAAYEQYF. In nucleotides, the CDR3 is TGTGCCAGCAGCTTATCTGAGGCAGCCTACGAGCAGTACTTC.

The J gene is TRBJ2-7, the V gene TRBV30, with unresolved D. CDR1 GTSNPN and CDR2 SVGIG come from the germline V gene (reference sequence). The CDR3 sequence is 12 residues long. V was cut by 2 bases and J by 1 base, with 6 bases left in between. The CDR3 region is CAWSPVSYEQYF. The CDR3 DNA reads as TGTGCCTGGAGTCCTGTTTCCTACGAGCAGTACTTC. The whole variable domain, remainder taken from reference TRBV30 and TRBJ2-7, is SQTIHQWPATLVQPVGSPLSLECTVEGTSNPNLYWYRQAAGRGLQLLFYSVGIGQISSEVPQNLSASRPQDRQFILSSKKLLLSDSGFYLCAWSPVSYEQYFGPGTRLTVT.